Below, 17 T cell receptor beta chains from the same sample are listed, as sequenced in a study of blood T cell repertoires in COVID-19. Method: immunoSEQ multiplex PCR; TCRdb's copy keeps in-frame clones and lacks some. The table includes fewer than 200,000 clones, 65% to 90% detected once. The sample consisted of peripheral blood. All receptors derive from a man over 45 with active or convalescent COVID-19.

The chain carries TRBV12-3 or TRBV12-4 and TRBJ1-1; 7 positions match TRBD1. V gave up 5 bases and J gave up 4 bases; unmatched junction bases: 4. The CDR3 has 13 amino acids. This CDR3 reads CASSQQGTTEAFF. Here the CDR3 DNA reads TGTGCCAGCAGTCAACAGGGGACCACTGAAGCTTTCTTT.

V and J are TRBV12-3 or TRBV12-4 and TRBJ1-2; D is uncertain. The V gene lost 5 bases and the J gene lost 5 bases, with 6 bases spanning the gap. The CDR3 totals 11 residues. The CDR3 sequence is CASSQQYGYTF. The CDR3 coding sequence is TGTGCCAGCAGTCAACAGTATGGCTACACCTTC.

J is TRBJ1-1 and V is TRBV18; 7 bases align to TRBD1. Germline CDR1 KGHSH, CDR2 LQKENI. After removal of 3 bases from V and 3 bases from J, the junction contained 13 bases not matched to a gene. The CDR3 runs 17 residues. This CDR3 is CASSPRDSIDDYTEAFF. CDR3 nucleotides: TGTGCCAGCTCACCTCGGGACAGTATAGACGACTACACTGAAGCTTTCTTT.

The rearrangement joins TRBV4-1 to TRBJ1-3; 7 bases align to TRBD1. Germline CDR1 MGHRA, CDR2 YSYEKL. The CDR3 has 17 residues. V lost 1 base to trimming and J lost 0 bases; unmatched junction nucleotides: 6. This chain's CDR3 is CASSQAETGTSGNTIYF. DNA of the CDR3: TGCGCCAGCAGCCAAGCGGAGACAGGGACCTCTGGAAACACCATATATTTT.

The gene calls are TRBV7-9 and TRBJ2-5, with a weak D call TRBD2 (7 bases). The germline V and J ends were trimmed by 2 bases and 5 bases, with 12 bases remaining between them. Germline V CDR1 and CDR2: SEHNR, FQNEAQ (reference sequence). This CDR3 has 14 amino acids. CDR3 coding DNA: TGTGCCAGCAGCTTACGGGGGGCCAGCGAGACCCAGTACTTC. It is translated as CASSLRGASETQYF.

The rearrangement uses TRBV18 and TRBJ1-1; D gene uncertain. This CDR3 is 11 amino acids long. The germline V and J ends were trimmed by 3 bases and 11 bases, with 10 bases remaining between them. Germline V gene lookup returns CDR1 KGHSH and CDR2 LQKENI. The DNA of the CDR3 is TGTGCCAGCTCACCGGAGCACGGGGCTTTCTTT. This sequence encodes CASSPEHGAFF.

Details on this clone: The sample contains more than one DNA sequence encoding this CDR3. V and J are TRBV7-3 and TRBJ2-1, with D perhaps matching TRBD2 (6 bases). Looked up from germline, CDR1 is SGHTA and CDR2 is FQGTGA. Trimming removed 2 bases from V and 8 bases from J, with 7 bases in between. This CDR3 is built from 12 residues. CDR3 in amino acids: CASSLGGDEQFF. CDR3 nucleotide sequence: TGTGCCAGCAGCTTAGGAGGGGATGAGCAGTTCTTC.

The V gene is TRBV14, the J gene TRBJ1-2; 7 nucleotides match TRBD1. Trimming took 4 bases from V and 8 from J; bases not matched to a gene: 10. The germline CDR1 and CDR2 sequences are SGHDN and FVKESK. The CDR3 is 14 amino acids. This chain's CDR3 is CASSRVTGFWGYTF. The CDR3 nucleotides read TGTGCCAGCAGCCGGGTGACAGGGTTTTGGGGCTACACCTTC.

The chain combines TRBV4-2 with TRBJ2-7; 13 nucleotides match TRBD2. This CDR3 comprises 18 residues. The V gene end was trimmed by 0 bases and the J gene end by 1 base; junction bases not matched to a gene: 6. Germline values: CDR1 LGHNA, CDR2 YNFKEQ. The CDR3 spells CASSQEGLAGVSSYEQYF. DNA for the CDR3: TGTGCCAGCAGCCAAGAAGGACTAGCGGGAGTGTCGTCCTACGAGCAGTACTTC.

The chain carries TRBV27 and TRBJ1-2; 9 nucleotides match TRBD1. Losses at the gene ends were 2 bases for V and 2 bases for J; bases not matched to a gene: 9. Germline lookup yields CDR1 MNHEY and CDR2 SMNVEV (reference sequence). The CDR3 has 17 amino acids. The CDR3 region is CASSLLTGGVGNYGYTF. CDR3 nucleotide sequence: TGTGCCAGCAGTTTACTCACAGGGGGCGTTGGCAACTATGGCTACACCTTC.

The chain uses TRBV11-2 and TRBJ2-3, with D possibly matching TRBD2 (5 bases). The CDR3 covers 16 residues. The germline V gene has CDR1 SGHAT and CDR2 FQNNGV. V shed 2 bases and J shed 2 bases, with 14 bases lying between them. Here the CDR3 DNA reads TGTGCCAGCAGCTTATCCGGACTGGATTTCACAGATACGCAGTATTTT. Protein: CASSLSGLDFTDTQYF.

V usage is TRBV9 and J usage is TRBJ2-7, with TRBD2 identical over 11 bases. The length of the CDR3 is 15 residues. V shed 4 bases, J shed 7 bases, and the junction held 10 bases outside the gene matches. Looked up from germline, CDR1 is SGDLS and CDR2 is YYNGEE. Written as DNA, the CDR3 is TGTGCCAGCAGCCCCCAACTAGCGGGAGCTGGTGAGCAGTACTTC. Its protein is CASSPQLAGAGEQYF. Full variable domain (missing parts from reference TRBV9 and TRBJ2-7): DSGVTQTPKHLITATGQRVTLRCSPRSGDLSVYWYQQSLDQGLQFLIQYYNGEERAKGNILERFSAQQFPDLHSELNLSSLELGDSALYFCASSPQLAGAGEQYFGPGTRLTVT.

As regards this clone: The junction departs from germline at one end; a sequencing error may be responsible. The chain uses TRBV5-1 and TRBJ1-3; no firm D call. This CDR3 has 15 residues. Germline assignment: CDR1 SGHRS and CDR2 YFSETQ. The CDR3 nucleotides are TGCGTCAGCAGCTCGGGGTGGGGATCTGGAAACACCATATATTTT. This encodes CVSSSGWGSGNTIYF.

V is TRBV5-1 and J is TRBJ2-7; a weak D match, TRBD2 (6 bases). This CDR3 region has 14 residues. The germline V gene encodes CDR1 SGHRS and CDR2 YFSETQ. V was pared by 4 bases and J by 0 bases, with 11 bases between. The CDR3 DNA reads TGCGCCAGCAGCCTGGCCGGGGGCTCCTACGAGCAGTACTTC. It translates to CASSLAGGSYEQYF.

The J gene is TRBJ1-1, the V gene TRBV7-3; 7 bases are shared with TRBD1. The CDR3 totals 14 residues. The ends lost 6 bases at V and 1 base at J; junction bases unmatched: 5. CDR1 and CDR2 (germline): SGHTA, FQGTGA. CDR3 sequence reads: CASRKGASNTEAFF. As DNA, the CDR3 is TGTGCCAGCAGGAAGGGGGCCTCGAACACTGAAGCTTTCTTT.

Here the CDR3 reads CASSTMTGMNTEAFF. CDR3 in DNA: TGTGCCAGCTCTACAATGACAGGGATGAACACTGAAGCTTTCTTT. The rearrangement uses TRBV18 and TRBJ1-1; 7 positions match TRBD1. Germline CDR1 reads KGHSH; CDR2 reads LQKENI. V trimming: 6 bases; J trimming: 0 bases; junction bases outside the gene matches: 7. The CDR3 length is 15 residues.

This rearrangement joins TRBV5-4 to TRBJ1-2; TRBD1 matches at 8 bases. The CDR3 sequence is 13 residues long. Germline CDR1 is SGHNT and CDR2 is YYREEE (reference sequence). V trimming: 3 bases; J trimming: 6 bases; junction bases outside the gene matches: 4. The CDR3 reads CASSSTGEHGYTF. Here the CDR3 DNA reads TGTGCCAGCAGCTCGACAGGGGAACATGGCTACACCTTC.